The source of this TCR beta chain is a study of CD8 T cells in ankylosing spondylitis. The study, taken as a whole, reports: Prior literature has documented some motif variants in synovial fluid and blood from reactive arthritis.

TCRdb reprocessed the 5' RACE reads with MiXCR, giving one entry per CDR3 protein. The sample has roughly 100,000 distinct CDR3 sequences, 8% to 10% seen once. This clonotype was detected ten times or more. The antigen is not known. The CDR3 is 15 residues long. Germline lookup yields CDR1 SGDLS and CDR2 YYNGEE. V dropped 4 bases and J dropped 5; count of bases not matched to a gene: 9. This TCR came from a male donor with ankylosing spondylitis or in good health (not recorded which). Material for sequencing was blood, either unsorted or a sorted T cell fraction (not recorded which). This sequence joins TRBV9 and TRBJ1-5; 7 bases map to TRBD1. The CDR3 sequence: CASSLRGGGDQPQHF. The CDR3 bases are TGTGCCAGCAGCTTAAGAGGAGGGGGCGATCAGCCCCAGCATTTT. Full variable domain (remainder filled in from reference TRBV9 and TRBJ1-5): DSGVTQTPKHLITATGQRVTLRCSPRSGDLSVYWYQQSLDQGLQFLIQYYNGEERAKGNILERFSAQQFPDLHSELNLSSLELGDSALYFCASSLRGGGDQPQHFGDGTRLSIL.